The T cell receptor (beta chain) under discussion was sequenced for a study of cytomegalovirus exposure and HLA in healthy donors. Points from the study as a whole: A later analysis found that most CMV-associated TCR beta chains appeared HLA-restricted. Reports indicated that the classifier achieved high specificity and sensitivity in diagnosing cytomegalovirus status. About 87% or about 30% of the time was how often most TCR beta V segments were productive, according to an earlier analysis.

Comments on this clone: Its antigen remains unidentified.

The V end lost 1 base, the J end lost 1 base, and 11 bases lay between the germline ends. The CDR3 spans 15 residues. Germline V gives CDR1 MGHRA, CDR2 YSYEKL. The PCR contained 60 Vbeta and 13 Jbeta primers. As handled by the study authors: Roughly 73 million unique TCR beta chains, around 10 million of them shared, were counted by a later analysis. Repertoires were generated with immunoSEQ multiplex PCR, while TCRdb's copy carries only in-frame clones and drops some. D and trimming were read from the DNA, whereas the V and J calls and clone size are those reported in that table. This specimen shows 96,000 or so clones; the ten leading clones hold just over 5.5%.

The receptor was isolated from a girl under 18 in good health and CMV-seropositive. Material: PBMCs. The chain links TRBV4-1 to TRBJ2-7, with D possibly being TRBD2 (6 bases). CDR3 loop: CASSQVPGESYEQYF. In DNA form, the CDR3 reads TGCGCCAGCAGCCAAGTACCGGGGGAGTCCTACGAGCAGTACTTC.